These T cell receptor beta chains were read from a single sample in a study of blood T cell repertoires in COVID-19. Assay used: immunoSEQ multiplex PCR; TCRdb lists only in-frame clones, some missing. The data hold fewer than 200,000 clones, with about four fifths observed a single time. The specimen sequenced was PBMCs or T cells enriched from blood (not recorded which). The receptors derive from a man aged 50-60 years who had recovered from COVID-19. The CDR3 runs from the conserved cysteine through the conserved F or W. A D gene is named only where the DNA matches it firmly. Clone size is given for some rows only: seen once, a few or many times, or a class if the clone is expanded.

v_gene,abundance,d_gene,j_gene,CDR3aa,CDR3nt
TRBV5-1,few,TRBD1,TRBJ1-2,CASSSAEGARYGYTF,TGCGCCAGCAGCTCTGCAGAGGGGGCGCGGTATGGCTACACCTTC
TRBV7-9,few,NA,TRBJ1-5,CASSSDGGANQPQHF,TGTGCCAGCAGCTCGGACGGTGGGGCCAATCAGCCCCAGCATTTT
TRBV9,medium-sized,NA,TRBJ2-1,CASSVGGTNEQFF,TGTGCCAGCAGCGTAGGGGGCACCAATGAGCAGTTCTTC
TRBV18,NA,NA,TRBJ1-4,CASSPTSVTNEKLFF,TGTGCCAGCTCACCAACCAGCGTTACTAATGAAAAACTGTTTTTT
TRBV24-1,NA,NA,TRBJ1-2,CATSDDRRNYGYTF,TGTGCCACCAGTGATGACAGGAGGAACTATGGCTACACCTTC
TRBV4-2,NA,NA,TRBJ1-2,CASSQAQGTNYGYTF,TGTGCCAGCAGCCAAGCACAGGGCACTAACTATGGCTACACCTTC
TRBV6-6,NA,TRBD1,TRBJ2-5,CASSPGTGYQETQYF,TGTGCCAGCAGTCCCGGGACAGGGTACCAAGAGACCCAGTACTTC
TRBV19,NA,NA,TRBJ1-3,CASSIGSRSGNTIYF,TGTGCCAGTAGTATAGGAAGCCGCTCTGGAAACACCATATATTTT
TRBV5-1,NA,NA,TRBJ1-1,CASSQGEVNTEAFF,TGCGCCAGCAGCCAAGGGGAGGTGAACACTGAAGCTTTCTTT
TRBV28,NA,NA,TRBJ1-5,CASALTGQPQHF,TGTGCCAGCGCGCTAACAGGACAGCCCCAGCATTTT
TRBV5-5,NA,NA,TRBJ2-7,CASSLEGSGSYEQYF,TGTGCCAGCAGCCTGGAGGGTAGCGGCTCCTACGAGCAGTACTTC
TRBV24-1,once,NA,TRBJ1-1,CATSVPGGTEAFF,TGTGCCACCAGTGTTCCCGGGGGGACTGAAGCTTTCTTT
TRBV5-5,NA,TRBD1,TRBJ1-6,CASSLATGGSSSPLHF,TGTGCCAGCAGCTTGGCCACAGGGGGCTCCTCCTCACCCCTCCACTTT
TRBV7-9,NA,NA,TRBJ1-2,CASSPGTSRGYGYTF,TGTGCCAGCAGCCCGGGGACTTCTCGAGGGTATGGCTACACCTTC
TRBV4-3,NA,NA,TRBJ1-2,CASSQGPANYGYTF,TGCGCCAGCAGCCAGGGGCCAGCTAACTATGGCTACACCTTC
TRBV6-6,once,NA,TRBJ1-3,CASSYSSPGNTIYF,TGTGCCAGCAGTTACTCGAGTCCGGGAAACACCATATATTTT
TRBV2,NA,NA,TRBJ1-1,CASSLGLVGNTEAFF,TGTGCCAGCAGCCTCGGACTGGTCGGGAACACTGAAGCTTTCTTT
TRBV9,NA,TRBD2,TRBJ2-6,CASSPRGGPLSGANVLTF,TGTGCCAGCAGCCCACGGGGGGGGCCACTCTCTGGGGCCAACGTCCTGACTTTC
TRBV24-1,NA,TRBD1,TRBJ2-1,CATNSGTGDNEQFF,TGTGCCACCAACTCCGGGACAGGGGACAATGAGCAGTTCTTC
TRBV7-8,NA,NA,TRBJ1-3,CASSLGGGSRGNTIYF,TGTGCCAGCAGCTTAGGGGGCGGCAGCCGAGGAAACACCATATATTTT
TRBV19,NA,TRBD1,TRBJ1-2,CASSIYGTGGYGYTF,TGTGCCAGTAGTATTTACGGGACAGGGGGCTATGGCTACACCTTC
TRBV7-6,NA,TRBD1,TRBJ1-1,CASSPRATGGTEAFF,TGTGCCAGCAGCCCACGGGCGACAGGGGGCACTGAAGCTTTCTTT
TRBV11-3,NA,NA,TRBJ2-2,CASTQRSRGELFF,TGTGCCAGCACCCAACGGAGTAGGGGGGAGCTGTTTTTT
TRBV6-1,NA,NA,TRBJ2-7,CASSEAFPRQTWSDEQYF,TGTGCCAGCAGTGAAGCCTTTCCGCGACAGACCTGGTCGGACGAGCAGTACTTC
TRBV15,NA,NA,TRBJ1-5,CATSRAAGASNQPQHF,TGTGCCACCAGCAGAGCAGCGGGGGCTAGCAATCAGCCCCAGCATTTT
TRBV18,NA,NA,TRBJ1-1,CASSPSDRHGAFF,TGTGCCAGCTCACCCTCTGACAGACACGGGGCTTTCTTT
TRBV2,NA,TRBD1,TRBJ1-1,CASSRQGGTEAFF,TGTGCCAGCAGTCGGCAGGGGGGCACTGAAGCTTTCTTT
TRBV13,NA,NA,TRBJ1-2,CASSYLSQRTYGYTF,TGTGCCAGCAGCTACCTTTCGCAGCGGACCTATGGCTACACCTTC
TRBV10-3,NA,TRBD1,TRBJ1-5,CASTGTGDQPQHF,TGTGCCAGTACCGGGACAGGGGACCAGCCCCAGCATTTT
TRBV5-5,NA,TRBD1,TRBJ1-3,CASSPRGRGNTIYF,TGTGCCAGCAGCCCCAGGGGGCGCGGAAACACCATATATTTT
TRBV18,NA,TRBD1,TRBJ1-2,CASSLGTAAYGYTF,TGTGCCAGCTCACTCGGGACAGCAGCCTATGGCTACACCTTC
TRBV10-3,NA,NA,TRBJ1-1,CAISGAGNTEAFF,TGTGCCATCAGTGGGGCAGGGAACACTGAAGCTTTCTTT
TRBV5-5,NA,NA,TRBJ1-5,CASSLAYSNQPQHF,TGTGCCAGCAGCTTGGCTTATAGCAATCAGCCCCAGCATTTT
TRBV14,NA,NA,TRBJ2-7,CASSQEARATYEQYF,TGTGCCAGCAGCCAAGAAGCCAGAGCGACTTACGAGCAGTACTTC
TRBV10-3,NA,NA,TRBJ1-1,CATRLNTDTEAFF,TGTGCCACCAGGCTCAATACGGACACTGAAGCTTTCTTT
TRBV3-1/TRBV3-2,NA,NA,TRBJ1-4,CASGSGTFNEKLFF,TGTGCCAGCGGGAGCGGGACCTTTAATGAAAAACTGTTTTTT
TRBV19,once,NA,TRBJ1-1,CASSSGSGNTEAFF,TGTGCCAGTAGTTCCGGGTCGGGGAACACTGAAGCTTTCTTT